Here is one T cell receptor beta chain with its context. The antigen is unknown. The record originates from a study of cytomegalovirus exposure and HLA in healthy donors. Study-wide results and limits: Rare TCR sequences predominated, though certain public TCRs were found in many donors. The authors enumerated around 150 TCR beta chains as linked to cytomegalovirus. Specificity for CMV antigens was confirmed in vitro for a few of the CMV-associated chains.

Primers for the PCR totalled 60 Vbeta and 13 Jbeta. Here immunoSEQ multiplex PCR was the method, and the copy in TCRdb shows in-frame clones only, minus some. The sample gives 100,000 to 120,000 clones, about 61% of which show up once; roughly 8.3% is in the top ten. In germline, CDR1 is MNHNS, CDR2 SASEGT. Between the trimmed V and J ends, which lost 2 bases and 0 bases, there was a span of 11 bases. The CDR3 spans 16 residues. The specimen sequenced was PBMCs. The rearrangement links TRBV6-1 to TRBJ2-1, with D perhaps matching TRBD1 (5 bases). The sequence came from a man aged 18 to 30 in good health and CMV-seropositive. Here the CDR3 DNA reads TGTGCCAGCAGTGAACGCTTAAGGGGCTCCTACAATGAGCAGTTCTTC. This gives the protein CASSERLRGSYNEQFF.